This entry lists 32 T cell receptor beta chains sequenced from one sample in a study of CD8+ T cells in alopecia areata. The sequencing template was cDNA reverse transcribed from extracted RNA. The repertoire was sequenced with immunoSEQ multiplex PCR; TCRdb's copy has only in-frame clones and lacks some. The top ten hold roughly 10% of the sample, which has 180,000 or so clones, roughly 66% seen once. The sequencing here drew on CD8+ T cells sorted from blood, taken at week 0. The receptors were sampled from a human donor with alopecia areata.

Concerning this clone itself: Other DNA sequences in this specimen translate into the identical CDR3. The chain uses TRBV7-9 and TRBJ1-5, with D perhaps TRBD1 (6 bases). Germline CDR1 and CDR2: SEHNR and FQNEAQ (reference sequence). The CDR3 contains 14 residues. The V and J ends lost 0 bases and 6 bases respectively, with 9 bases between them. Written as DNA, the CDR3 is TGTGCCAGCAGCTTAGCGGGGGGCGTTCAGCCCCAGCATTTT. It is translated as CASSLAGGVQPQHF.

The J gene is TRBJ1-5, the V gene TRBV10-2; D is unclear. The germline V gene encodes CDR1 WSHSY and CDR2 SAAADI. V was cut by 3 bases and J by 3 bases, with 6 bases left in between. The CDR3 has 13 residues. CDR3 DNA: TGCGCCAGCAGTGACTCAATCAATCAGCCCCAGCATTTT. Translated: CASSDSINQPQHF.

The CDR3 region is CASSKISGTGGEQFF. The CDR3 DNA reads TGTGCCAGCAGCAAAATCTCCGGGACAGGGGGTGAGCAGTTCTTC. V gene TRBV7-9 combines with J gene TRBJ2-1, with 11 nucleotides matching TRBD1. CDR1 and CDR2 (germline): SEHNR, FQNEAQ (reference sequence). The V gene end was trimmed by 5 bases and the J gene end by 9 bases; junction bases not matched to a gene: 9. The CDR3 extends over 15 amino acids.

With respect to this clone: The sample carries other DNA sequences with the same CDR3. J is TRBJ2-7 and V is TRBV30; D might be TRBD1 or TRBD2, each matching 5 bases. The CDR3 sequence is 13 residues long. Trimming shortened V by 5 bases and J by 1 base, and 12 bases separated the two germline ends. Looked up from germline, CDR1 is GTSNPN and CDR2 is SVGIG (reference sequence). The CDR3 region is CAWSGTASYEQYF. The CDR3 nucleotides read TGTGCCTGGTCCGGGACGGCATCCTACGAGCAGTACTTC.

This chain links TRBV6-1 with TRBJ1-2, with D uncertain. The CDR3 runs 15 residues. Germline V lookup: CDR1 MNHNS, CDR2 SASEGT. Trimming removed 3 bases at V and 6 bases at J, with 17 bases between. The DNA of the CDR3 is TGTGCCAGCAGTGAGAACCCCCCGGGAGGGAATGGCTACACCTTC. Its translation: CASSENPPGGNGYTF.

V and J are TRBV5-6 and TRBJ2-3; possible D gene TRBD1, 6 bases. V was trimmed by 4 bases and J by 5 bases, leaving 8 bases between them. Germline V gives CDR1 SGHDT, CDR2 YYEEEE. The CDR3 totals 12 residues. The CDR3 DNA sequence: TGTGCCAGCAGCACAGGGCGAGATACGCAGTATTTT. It translates to CASSTGRDTQYF.

The chain combines TRBV30 with TRBJ2-3, with TRBD2 matching 12 bases. The CDR3 has 18 residues. Germline V lookup: CDR1 GTSNPN, CDR2 SVGIG (reference sequence). With V trimmed by 5 bases and J by 0 bases, 12 bases remained unmatched. CDR3 bases: TGTGCCTGGGGACTAAGCTTCGGACTAGCGGGGAGCACAGATACGCAGTATTTT. It translates to CAWGLSFGLAGSTDTQYF. The full variable domain, rest sourced from reference TRBV30 and TRBJ2-3, is SQTIHQWPATLVQPVGSPLSLECTVEGTSNPNLYWYRQAAGRGLQLLFYSVGIGQISSEVPQNLSASRPQDRQFILSSKKLLLSDSGFYLCAWGLSFGLAGSTDTQYFGPGTRLTVL.

Details on this clone: At the DNA level, this CDR3 is encoded by other sequences in the same sample as well. The chain has TRBV5-1 and TRBJ2-7; D possibly corresponds to TRBD2 (5 bases). The germline V gene has CDR1 SGHRS and CDR2 YFSETQ. CDR3 length equals 13 residues. The V end lost 0 bases, the J end lost 5 bases, and 9 bases lay between the germline ends. The CDR3 is CASSLASGNEQYF. CDR3 sequence (DNA): TGCGCCAGCAGCTTGGCCTCGGGGAACGAGCAGTACTTC.

The V gene is TRBV2, the J gene TRBJ2-5, with D perhaps matching TRBD1 or TRBD2 (6 bases each). The CDR3 is 12 residues long. V was cut by 10 bases and J by 3 bases, with 12 bases left in between. Germline V gives CDR1 SNHLY, CDR2 FYNNEI. CDR3 loop: CATSGAKETQYF. For the CDR3, the DNA is TGTGCCACATCGGGGGCAAAAGAGACCCAGTACTTC.

V gene TRBV27 combines with J gene TRBJ2-2; a possible D gene is TRBD1 (6 bases). Trimming stripped 2 bases from V and 0 bases from J, with 7 bases between. The germline CDR1 and CDR2 sequences are MNHEY and SMNVEV (reference sequence). The length of the CDR3 is 15 residues. The CDR3 spells CASSLGQSNTGELFF. The DNA of the CDR3 is TGTGCCAGCAGTTTAGGACAGTCGAACACCGGGGAGCTGTTTTTT.

The chain recombines TRBV2 with TRBJ1-3; D is unresolved. Trimming shortened V by 7 bases and J by 3 bases, and 16 bases separated the two germline ends. This CDR3 region has 15 residues. The germline V gene has CDR1 SNHLY and CDR2 FYNNEI. The CDR3, as DNA: TGTGCCAGCACAATGGACGGTTCTCGTGGAAACACCATATATTTT. The encoded protein is CASTMDGSRGNTIYF.

V and J are TRBV4-1 and TRBJ2-7; D is uncertain. V lost 2 bases, J lost 0 bases, and 8 bases lay in between. The CDR3 totals 14 residues. CDR1 and CDR2 from the germline V gene are MGHRA and YSYEKL. As DNA, the CDR3 is TGCGCCAGCAGCCAATCGTCCGGCTCCTACGAGCAGTACTTC. Encoded protein: CASSQSSGSYEQYF.

The chain links TRBV27 to TRBJ1-1, with 7 positions matching TRBD1. CDR3 length: 16 residues. The trim removed 0 bases at V and 5 bases at J, leaving 9 bases unmatched. Germline CDR1 reads MNHEY; CDR2 reads SMNVEV (reference sequence). CDR3 protein: CASSLSAGGVGTEAFF. In DNA, the CDR3 is TGTGCCAGCAGTTTATCCGCAGGGGGGGTAGGTACTGAAGCTTTCTTT.

The rearrangement joins TRBV7-8 to TRBJ2-1; D not resolved. V was pared by 5 bases and J by 6 bases, with 11 bases between. Germline values: CDR1 SGHVS, CDR2 FQNEAQ. The CDR3 length is 13 residues. The CDR3 sequence: CASSLTVGNEQFF. CDR3 sequence (DNA): TGTGCCAGCAGCCTAACGGTGGGCAATGAGCAGTTCTTC.

Remarks on this clone: Germline and junction disagree at one end, which may indicate a read error. The chain combines TRBV6-5 with TRBJ2-3; D remains unclear. Per the germline V gene, CDR1 is MNHEY and CDR2 is SVGAGI. The CDR3 has 14 amino acids. CDR3 sequence: CASSPPLRTDTQYF. DNA for the CDR3: TGTGCCAGCAGCCCCCCCCTCCGCACGGATACGCAGTATTTT.

This clone occurred a few times. The chain combines TRBV4-1 with TRBJ1-5; 8 bases are shared with TRBD1. Trimming removed 6 bases from V and 6 bases from J; junction bases left unmatched: 10. The CDR3 length is 15 residues. Looked up from germline, CDR1 is MGHRA and CDR2 is YSYEKL. CDR3 residues: CASSLDREFGQPQHF. The CDR3 DNA sequence: TGCGCCAGCAGTTTGGACAGGGAATTTGGTCAGCCCCAGCATTTT.

This rearrangement joins TRBV6-1 to TRBJ1-1, with D perhaps matching TRBD1 (5 bases). V was cut by 6 bases and J by 1 base, with 12 bases left in between. The CDR3 runs to 14 residues. CDR1 is MNHNS and CDR2 is SASEGT in the germline V gene. The CDR3 reads CASRGAGGNTEAFF. CDR3 coding DNA: TGTGCCAGCAGGGGAGCCGGGGGGAACACTGAAGCTTTCTTT.

The chain employs TRBV5-4 and TRBJ1-2; D gene uncertain. CDR3 length: 14 amino acids. V lost 3 bases to trimming and J lost 4 bases, with 13 bases between them. CDR1 is SGHNT and CDR2 is YYREEE in the germline V gene (reference sequence). The CDR3 nucleotides read TGTGCCAGCAGCTCCGCCTTAACCTCCTATGGCTACACCTTC. This codes for CASSSALTSYGYTF.

The V call is TRBV6-5, the J call TRBJ2-3; 8 bases are shared with TRBD2. The junction had 8 bases not matched to a gene; V was cut back by 6 bases and J by 3 bases. Germline-derived CDR1 and CDR2 are MNHEY and SVGAGI. CDR3 length equals 15 residues. The CDR3 DNA is TGTGCCAGCAGCGACTCGGGGGGGCCGACAGATACGCAGTATTTT. This sequence encodes CASSDSGGPTDTQYF.

This clone was detected a few times. V is TRBV11-1 and J is TRBJ2-1; a possible D gene is TRBD2 (5 bases). This CDR3 has 15 residues. CDR1 SGHAT and CDR2 FQDESV come from the germline V gene (reference sequence). Trimming cost V 2 bases and J 5 bases, with 13 bases left between them. The CDR3 nucleotides are TGTGCCAGCAGCTTACGGCGCGGGTCGCACAATGAGCAGTTCTTC. This codes for CASSLRRGSHNEQFF.

This clone occurred once. This rearrangement joins TRBV6-5 to TRBJ2-7; 8 bases align to TRBD1. CDR1 is MNHEY and CDR2 is SVGAGI in the germline V gene. This CDR3 comprises 14 residues. Losses at the gene ends were 5 bases for V and 4 bases for J; bases not matched to a gene: 7. CDR3 coding DNA: TGTGCCAGCAGTGACCGGGACAGGACATACGAGCAGTACTTC. Translated: CASSDRDRTYEQYF.

The chain links TRBV27 to TRBJ1-1; tentatively, D is TRBD1 (5 bases). In germline, CDR1 is MNHEY, CDR2 SMNVEV (reference sequence). Trimming left V 1 base short and J 1 base short, with 16 bases between. CDR3 size: 17 residues. The CDR3 protein is CASSLLSRQGTNTEAFF. The CDR3 DNA sequence: TGTGCCAGCAGTTTATTATCCCGGCAGGGTACGAACACTGAAGCTTTCTTT.

This clone showed up just once. The chain carries TRBV13 and TRBJ1-4; possible D gene TRBD1, 5 bases. This CDR3 has 12 amino acids. Looked up from germline, CDR1 is PRHDT and CDR2 is FYEKMQ (reference sequence). V lost 1 base and J 10 bases, leaving 7 bases between the germline ends. The CDR3, as DNA: TGTGCCAGCAGCTTAGAAGGGGTAAAACTGTTTTTT. This gives the protein CASSLEGVKLFF.

As regards this clone: This sample includes further DNA sequences coding for the same CDR3. The chain combines TRBV29-1 with TRBJ2-7; 7 nucleotides line up with TRBD2. Trimming at V came to 3 bases and at J to 4 bases, leaving 3 bases not matched to a gene. The germline V gene has CDR1 SQVTM and CDR2 ANQGSEA. The CDR3 spans 12 residues. DNA for the CDR3: TGCAGCGTTGAGGGCGGGGGATACGAGCAGTACTTC. The encoded protein is CSVEGGGYEQYF.

CDR3 DNA: TGTGCAACGGGTAACTATGGCTACACCTTC. Translated, it gives CATGNYGYTF. This chain joins TRBV19 and TRBJ1-2; D is uncertain. From germline, CDR1 is LNHDA and CDR2 SQIVND (reference sequence). CDR3 size: 10 residues.

This clone came up once. The V gene is TRBV29-1, the J gene TRBJ1-3; tentatively, D is TRBD1 (6 bases). V shed 3 bases and J shed 4 bases, with 10 bases lying between them. CDR1 is SQVTM, CDR2 ANQGSEA, per germline. CDR3 size: 13 residues. The CDR3 reads CSVEQGMGNTIYF. The DNA of the CDR3 is TGCAGCGTTGAGCAGGGGATGGGAAACACCATATATTTT. Full variable domain (remainder filled in from reference TRBV29-1 and TRBJ1-3): SAVISQKPSRDICQRGTSLTIQCQVDSQVTMMFWYRQQPGQSLTLIATANQGSEATYESGFVIDKFPISRPNLTFSTLTVSNMSPEDSSIYLCSVEQGMGNTIYFGEGSWLTVV.

The rearrangement uses TRBV27 and TRBJ1-4; 8 nucleotides match TRBD1. The CDR3 has 15 amino acids. The ends lost 5 bases at V and 7 bases at J; junction bases unmatched: 9. Germline CDR1 MNHEY, CDR2 SMNVEV (reference sequence). This chain's CDR3 is CASSPGQGMAEKLFF. CDR3 in DNA: TGTGCCAGCAGTCCCGGACAGGGAATGGCTGAAAAACTGTTTTTT.

The chain combines TRBV15 with TRBJ2-7, with TRBD2 identical over 9 bases. Unmatched junction bases numbered 6, after V lost 5 bases and J lost 4 bases. This CDR3 spans 14 amino acids. Germline CDR1 is LNHNV and CDR2 is YYDKDF (reference sequence). CDR3 sequence reads: CATSHGGGAYEQYF. The DNA of the CDR3 is TGTGCCACCAGCCATGGCGGGGGGGCGTACGAGCAGTACTTC.

This chain links TRBV25-1 with TRBJ2-5, with D hard to call. Looked up from germline, CDR1 is MGHDK and CDR2 is SYGVNS. Trimming cost V 9 bases and J 7 bases, with 12 bases left between them. CDR3 length equals 11 residues. The CDR3 is CASGPWGTQYF. CDR3 sequence (DNA): TGTGCCAGTGGTCCATGGGGGACCCAGTACTTC.

The chain has TRBV5-1 and TRBJ2-7; D may match TRBD1 or TRBD2 (6 bases each). Trimming left V 4 bases short and J 7 bases short, with 18 bases between. This CDR3 has 14 residues. Germline CDR1 SGHRS, CDR2 YFSETQ. The CDR3 here is CASSPGGGVREQYF. The CDR3 DNA reads as TGCGCCAGCAGCCCCGGAGGGGGAGTTCGGGAGCAGTACTTC.

The chain has TRBV15 and TRBJ2-5; D is unresolved. The CDR3 length is 14 residues. The germline gives CDR1 LNHNV, CDR2 YYDKDF (reference sequence). Trimming stripped 0 bases from V and 1 base from J, with 6 bases between. The CDR3 sequence: CATSRDGTQETQYF. For the CDR3, the DNA is TGTGCCACCAGCAGAGATGGTACCCAAGAGACCCAGTACTTC.

This clone was picked up a small number of times. V usage is TRBV29-1 and J usage is TRBJ2-3; a possible D gene is TRBD1 (8 bases). The ends were cut back, 7 bases at V and 3 bases at J, with 32 bases in the middle. The CDR3 spans 19 residues. Germline lookup yields CDR1 SQVTM and CDR2 ANQGSEA. The CDR3 nucleotides are TGCAGCGCCGACGGTTGGAGACAGGGGAATCGGGGGGTTACAGATACGCAGTATTTT. Translated, it gives CSADGWRQGNRGVTDTQYF.